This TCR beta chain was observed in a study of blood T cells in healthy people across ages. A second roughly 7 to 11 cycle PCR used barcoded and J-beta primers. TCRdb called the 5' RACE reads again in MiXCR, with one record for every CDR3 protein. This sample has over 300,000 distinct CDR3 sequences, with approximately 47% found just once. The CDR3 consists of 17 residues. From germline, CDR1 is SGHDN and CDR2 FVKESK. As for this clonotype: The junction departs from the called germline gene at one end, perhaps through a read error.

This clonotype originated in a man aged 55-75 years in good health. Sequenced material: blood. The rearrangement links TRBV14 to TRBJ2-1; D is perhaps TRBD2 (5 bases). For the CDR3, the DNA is TGTGCCAGCAGCCAAGAACGAGCGGTACTCTCCTACGATGAGCAGTTCTTC. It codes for CASSQERAVLSYDEQFF.